These 25 T cell receptor beta chains were sequenced from one sample in a study of cytomegalovirus exposure and HLA in healthy donors. PCR used 60 Vbeta primers and 13 Jbeta primers. Sequenced by immunoSEQ multiplex PCR; TCRdb stores in-frame clones only, minus some. The sample records a few hundred thousand clones, 60% to 80% being singletons. Sequenced sample: PBMCs. Receptors were obtained from a man aged 18 to 29 in good health and CMV-seronegative.

The chain has TRBV6-4 and TRBJ2-1; D uncertain. The CDR3 spans 14 residues. V was pared by 3 bases and J by 6 bases, with 12 bases between. Germline CDR1 MRHNA, CDR2 SNTAGT. CDR3 sequence: CASSDGGGANEQFF. The CDR3 bases are TGTGCCAGCAGTGATGGTGGCGGTGCCAATGAGCAGTTCTTC.

The chain is built from TRBV7-9 and TRBJ1-5; D not certain. The germline CDR1 and CDR2 sequences are SEHNR and FQNEAQ (reference sequence). V was clipped by 2 bases and J by 7 bases, with 6 bases between them. The CDR3 is 12 residues long. The chain's CDR3 is CASSLNEQPQHF. As DNA, the CDR3 is TGTGCCAGCAGCTTAAATGAGCAGCCCCAGCATTTT. The whole variable domain, remainder taken from reference TRBV7-9 and TRBJ1-5, is DTGVSQNPRHKITKRGQNVTFRCDPISEHNRLYWYRQTLGQGPEFLTYFQNEAQLEKSRLLSDRFSAERPKGSFSTLEIQRTEQGDSAMYLCASSLNEQPQHFGDGTRLSIL.

The J gene is TRBJ1-2, the V gene TRBV19, with 9 bases matching TRBD1. Germline assignment: CDR1 LNHDA and CDR2 SQIVND (reference sequence). This CDR3 region has 12 residues. J was trimmed by 4 bases and V by 7 bases; bases with no gene match: 1. The CDR3 protein is CASKTGGYGYTF. In nucleotides, the CDR3 is TGTGCCAGTAAGACAGGGGGCTATGGCTACACCTTC.

A word on this clone: This same CDR3 is encoded by further DNA sequences in the sample. This chain uses TRBV15 with TRBJ2-5; TRBD2 agrees at 15 bases. This CDR3 contains 16 residues. The junction had 0 bases not matched to a gene; V was cut back by 1 base and J by 3 bases. Germline CDR1 and CDR2: LNHNV and YYDKDF (reference sequence). The CDR3 is CATSRGTSGGEETQYF. In DNA form, the CDR3 reads TGTGCCACCAGCAGAGGGACTAGCGGGGGGGAAGAGACCCAGTACTTC.

This clone was recorded once. The chain couples TRBV5-4 to TRBJ2-5; 7 bases fit TRBD1. Germline lookup yields CDR1 SGHNT and CDR2 YYREEE (reference sequence). The V segment lost 4 bases and the J segment 3 bases; nucleotides outside the gene matches: 3. The CDR3 runs 13 residues. The CDR3 spells CASSEQGKETQYF. DNA of the CDR3: TGTGCCAGCAGCGAACAGGGGAAAGAGACCCAGTACTTC.

The chain joins TRBV5-1 to TRBJ2-7; TRBD1 agrees at 7 bases. CDR3 length: 16 residues. Per the germline V gene, CDR1 is SGHRS and CDR2 is YFSETQ. V lost 0 bases to trimming and J lost 0 bases; unmatched junction nucleotides: 6. The CDR3 DNA sequence: TGCGCCAGCAGCTTGGCTAAGACAGGGAGCTCCTACGAGCAGTACTTC. Translating it yields CASSLAKTGSSYEQYF.

The chain recombines TRBV10-3 with TRBJ1-6, with D possibly being TRBD1 (5 bases). V lost 0 bases and J 8 bases, leaving 14 bases between the germline ends. This CDR3 has 16 amino acids. Looked up from germline, CDR1 is ENHRY and CDR2 is SYGVKD. CDR3 residues: CAISESAGGSYSPLHF. In nucleotides, the CDR3 is TGTGCCATCAGTGAGTCGGCGGGGGGGAGCTATTCACCCCTCCACTTT.

This sequence joins TRBV21-1 and TRBJ2-5; no DNA check was done on the table's D call, TRBD1. TRBV21-1 is shown as a pseudogene. The CDR3 runs 13 residues. The CDR3 DNA sequence: TGTGCCAGCAGCAAGGACAGGGCGGAGACCCAGTACTTC. It translates to CASSKDRAETQYF.

The rearrangement uses TRBV30 and TRBJ2-7; D is uncertain. V gave up 2 bases and J gave up 7 bases, with 12 bases separating them. The CDR3 loop spans 12 amino acids. The germline CDR1 and CDR2 sequences are GTSNPN and SVGIG (reference sequence). The CDR3 DNA sequence: TGTGCCTGGAGTAGTTACTCTTCAGAGCAGTACTTC. Translating gives CAWSSYSSEQYF.

The CDR3 loop is CSVEGRGGTDTQYF. The CDR3 nucleotides read TGCAGCGTTGAAGGGCGGGGGGGCACAGATACGCAGTATTTT. This rearrangement joins TRBV29-1 to TRBJ2-3; 8 bases fit TRBD2. Germline V gene lookup returns CDR1 SQVTM and CDR2 ANQGSEA. The CDR3 covers 14 residues. V trimming: 1 base; J trimming: 1 base; junction bases outside the gene matches: 1.

Written as DNA, the CDR3 is TGTGCCTGGAGTGTGCTAAGAACAGGGGGCACCATATATTTT. The encoded protein is CAWSVLRTGGTIYF. J is TRBJ1-3 and V is TRBV30; TRBD1 agrees at 8 bases. The junction had 7 bases not matched to a gene; V was cut back by 0 bases and J by 9 bases. The CDR3 has 14 residues. Per germline, CDR1 GTSNPN and CDR2 SVGIG (reference sequence).

The chain links TRBV30 to TRBJ2-5, with D possibly being TRBD1 (5 bases). The J call may be incorrect, as the DNA end agrees better with TRBJ2-7. This CDR3 is 12 amino acids long. CDR1 GTSNPN and CDR2 SVGIG come from the germline V gene (reference sequence). CDR3 loop: CAWSQGAYEQYF. Here the CDR3 DNA reads TGTGCCTGGAGCCAGGGCGCGTACGAGCAGTACTTC.

The V gene is TRBV19, the J gene TRBJ2-6; no clear D. The CDR3 is made up of 15 amino acids. CDR1 is LNHDA, CDR2 SQIVND, per germline (reference sequence). V was pared by 1 base and J by 5 bases, with 9 bases between. The CDR3: CASSIGRRRANVLTF. The CDR3 DNA is TGTGCCAGTAGTATAGGGAGACGAAGGGCCAACGTCCTGACTTTC.

The chain recombines TRBV30 with TRBJ1-2; the D is unclear. Germline CDR1 GTSNPN, CDR2 SVGIG (reference sequence). This CDR3 has 14 amino acids. Trimming removed 5 bases from V and 2 bases from J, with 15 bases in between. CDR3 sequence (DNA): TGTGCCTGGGGGCCGGCGCGGGAAAACTATGGCTACACCTTC. It codes for CAWGPARENYGYTF.

The chain joins TRBV9 to TRBJ1-1, with 7 bases that match TRBD1. This CDR3 has 14 amino acids. Trimming removed 1 base from V and 5 bases from J; junction bases left unmatched: 5. Germline V CDR1 and CDR2: SGDLS, YYNGEE. CDR3 sequence (DNA): TGTGCCAGCAGCGTAAACACAGGGGTGACTGAAGCTTTCTTT. It encodes CASSVNTGVTEAFF. The full variable domain, its missing parts supplied by reference TRBV9 and TRBJ1-1, is DSGVTQTPKHLITATGQRVTLRCSPRSGDLSVYWYQQSLDQGLQFLIQYYNGEERAKGNILERFSAQQFPDLHSELNLSSLELGDSALYFCASSVNTGVTEAFFGQGTRLTVV.

The chain carries TRBV29-1 and TRBJ2-5; a weak D match, TRBD1 (5 bases). The CDR3 sequence is 13 residues long. Between the trimmed V and J ends, which lost 4 bases and 4 bases, there was a span of 13 bases. CDR1 and CDR2 (germline): SQVTM, ANQGSEA. The CDR3, as DNA: TGCAGCGTTGGGCCTGGGGCAGCAGAGACCCAGTACTTC. Translating it yields CSVGPGAAETQYF.

The chain links TRBV28 to TRBJ2-6, with D possibly TRBD1 on 5 matching bases. The V end lost 5 bases, the J end lost 4 bases, and 12 bases lay between the germline ends. The germline CDR1 and CDR2 sequences are MDHEN and SYDVKM. The CDR3 covers 15 residues. In nucleotides, the CDR3 is TGTGCCAGCAGTCCCTCAGGGCGGGGGGCCAACGTCCTGACTTTC. Protein: CASSPSGRGANVLTF.

The gene calls are TRBV18 and TRBJ2-7, with TRBD2 matching over 11 bases. From germline, CDR1 is KGHSH and CDR2 LQKENI. J gave up 7 bases and V 0 bases, and 5 bases lay outside the gene matches. There are 15 residues in the CDR3. CDR3 sequence reads: CASSPPTSGSWEQYF. DNA for the CDR3: TGTGCCAGCTCACCACCTACTAGCGGGAGCTGGGAGCAGTACTTC.

The rearrangement uses TRBV19 and TRBJ2-5; 7 bases align to TRBD2. V gave up 10 bases and J gave up 3 bases; unmatched junction bases: 5. From germline, CDR1 is LNHDA and CDR2 SQIVND (reference sequence). The CDR3 is 12 amino acids. The CDR3 sequence: CATTSVEETQYF. CDR3 nucleotides: TGTGCCACAACTAGCGTAGAAGAGACCCAGTACTTC.

This clone was seen more than once but under ten times. The chain combines TRBV19 with TRBJ1-2; 10 positions match TRBD1. The CDR3 extends over 14 amino acids. V shed 3 bases and J 8 bases; nucleotides not matched to a gene: 6. Looked up from germline, CDR1 is LNHDA and CDR2 is SQIVND (reference sequence). The CDR3 DNA is TGTGCCAGTAGTATCGGCGGGACAGGGGACGGCTACACCTTC. Protein product: CASSIGGTGDGYTF.

The chain recombines TRBV19 with TRBJ1-1; 7 nucleotides match TRBD1. With 9 bases clipped from V and 5 bases from J, the junction kept 9 bases outside the gene matches. This CDR3 has 13 residues. Germline lookup yields CDR1 LNHDA and CDR2 SQIVND (reference sequence). The CDR3 protein is CASSRGRRTEAFF. The CDR3 DNA is TGTGCCAGCTCTAGGGGGCGCCGGACTGAAGCTTTCTTT.

The genes are TRBV11-3 and TRBJ2-5, with TRBD2 matching over 12 bases. V dropped 6 bases and J dropped 1; count of bases not matched to a gene: 3. The CDR3 consists of 15 residues. CDR1 is SGHNT, CDR2 YENEEA, per germline. DNA of the CDR3: TGTGCCAGCAGGGCTAGCGGGGGGGCCCAAGAGACCCAGTACTTC. Its protein is CASRASGGAQETQYF.

The rearrangement joins TRBV27 to TRBJ2-3; no clear D. The CDR3 sequence is 12 residues long. With 3 bases removed from V and 6 bases from J, the gap between germline ends came to 7 bases. Germline-derived CDR1 and CDR2 are MNHEY and SMNVEV (reference sequence). This CDR3 is CASSFPRDTQYF. The CDR3 DNA reads TGTGCCAGCAGTTTTCCTAGGGATACGCAGTATTTT.

This chain's CDR3 is CAWSVLGTGGTEAFF. DNA of the CDR3: TGTGCCTGGAGTGTACTGGGCACCGGGGGAACTGAAGCTTTCTTT. The chain links TRBV30 to TRBJ1-1, with D possibly matching TRBD1 (5 bases). This CDR3 has 15 residues. Trimming took off 0 bases at V and 5 bases at J, with 16 bases between the two ends. The germline gives CDR1 GTSNPN, CDR2 SVGIG (reference sequence). Full variable domain (missing parts from reference TRBV30 and TRBJ1-1): SQTIHQWPATLVQPVGSPLSLECTVEGTSNPNLYWYRQAAGRGLQLLFYSVGIGQISSEVPQNLSASRPQDRQFILSSKKLLLSDSGFYLCAWSVLGTGGTEAFFGQGTRLTVV.

The V call is TRBV28, the J call TRBJ2-7, with D perhaps matching TRBD2 (6 bases). Germline CDR1 and CDR2: MDHEN and SYDVKM. Between the trimmed V and J ends, which lost 7 bases and 2 bases, there was a span of 15 bases. The CDR3 has 14 amino acids. CDR3 nucleotide sequence: TGTGCCAGCACCGTAGCCGGGAGTCCCTACGAGCAGTACTTC. This encodes CASTVAGSPYEQYF.